Shown below are 8 T cell receptor beta chains from a single sample sequenced in a study of OX40 agonist ivuxolimab in advanced cancers. The repertoire was sequenced with immunoSEQ multiplex PCR; TCRdb's copy has only in-frame clones and lacks some. The sample includes about 46,000 clones, around nine tenths of them seen just once. The starting material was CD4+ or CD8+ T cells sorted from blood, obtained in a trial of the OX40 agonist ivuxolimab. These receptors were taken from an adult with an advanced solid tumor such as melanoma, head and neck, liver or kidney cancer.

The chain joins TRBV9 to TRBJ1-2; no clear D. The CDR3 runs 15 residues. Deletions cut 0 bases from V and 4 bases from J, with 13 bases between. Per germline, CDR1 SGDLS and CDR2 YYNGEE. The CDR3 coding sequence is TGTGCCAGCAGCGTAGAATCATCCCATCCCTATGGCTACACCTTC. Its protein product is CASSVESSHPYGYTF.

The chain recombines TRBV27 with TRBJ2-5; maybe TRBD2 (6 bases). The V and J ends lost 6 bases and 7 bases respectively, with 15 bases between them. Per germline, CDR1 MNHEY and CDR2 SMNVEV (reference sequence). This CDR3 spans 13 amino acids. The CDR3 bases are TGTGCCAGCAGCTGGGGACTCCTGGGGACCCAGTACTTC. Its protein is CASSWGLLGTQYF.

This clone is a singleton in its sample. The chain is built from TRBV28 and TRBJ1-4, with TRBD1 matching over 10 bases. With V trimmed by 6 bases and J by 8 bases, 15 bases remained unmatched. Germline CDR1 and CDR2: MDHEN and SYDVKM. The length of the CDR3 is 17 residues. As DNA, the CDR3 is TGTGCCAGCAGCCGAACGGGACAGGGGAGGGATGGGGAAAAACTGTTTTTT. Protein product: CASSRTGQGRDGEKLFF.

V is TRBV7-9 and J is TRBJ1-1; 10 bases agree with TRBD1. CDR3 size: 15 residues. CDR1 and CDR2 from the germline V gene are SEHNR and FQNEAQ (reference sequence). V lost 5 bases and J lost 4; bases outside the gene matches: 7. This CDR3 reads CASSLSGQGLTEAFF. DNA for the CDR3: TGTGCCAGCAGCCTATCGGGACAGGGGCTCACTGAAGCTTTCTTT.

The chain combines TRBV2 with TRBJ2-7; D is undetermined. Germline CDR1 and CDR2: SNHLY and FYNNEI. V was pared by 5 bases and J by 2 bases, with 10 bases between. The length of the CDR3 is 13 residues. The CDR3 bases are TGTGCCAGCAGTACTGACGGCACCTACGAGCAGTACTTC. Translated: CASSTDGTYEQYF.

The rearrangement links TRBV5-4 to TRBJ2-2; no firm D call. Germline CDR1 SGHNT, CDR2 YYREEE (reference sequence). Trimming shortened V by 2 bases and J by 6 bases, and 5 bases separated the two germline ends. The CDR3 is 12 amino acids. Written as DNA, the CDR3 is TGTGCCAGCAGCTTAAACTCCGGGGAGCTGTTTTTT. Translating gives CASSLNSGELFF.

This chain uses TRBV4-1 with TRBJ2-2; 9 bases align to TRBD1. This CDR3 spans 15 amino acids. The germline gives CDR1 MGHRA, CDR2 YSYEKL. V lost 3 bases to trimming and J lost 6 bases; unmatched junction nucleotides: 5. CDR3 protein: CASSQTTGGSGELFF. Written as DNA, the CDR3 is TGCGCCAGCAGCCAGACGACAGGGGGGTCCGGGGAGCTGTTTTTT.

This chain links TRBV27 with TRBJ2-1; TRBD2 agrees at 10 bases. With 0 bases clipped from V and 4 bases from J, the junction kept 6 bases outside the gene matches. CDR3 length: 17 residues. Germline V lookup: CDR1 MNHEY, CDR2 SMNVEV (reference sequence). This CDR3 reads CASSLSSSGSLYNEQFF. For the CDR3, the DNA is TGTGCCAGCAGTTTATCGTCTAGCGGGAGCCTATACAATGAGCAGTTCTTC.